This entry is about one TCR beta chain. Its antigen remains unidentified. This sample is part of a study of CD8 T cells in Susac syndrome. Study observations and caveats: Regarding the TCR sequencing and HLA analysis, the study admitted that a relatively small number of individuals were involved.

Germline V gene sequence: CDR1 SGHTA, CDR2 FQGNSA. The length of the CDR3 is 15 residues. The ends were cut back, 5 bases at V and 7 bases at J, with 15 bases in the middle. The T cells that were sequenced for TCR beta were CD8+ and CD4+ cells from blood. RNA amounts of about 0.5 to 1 ug underwent reverse transcription with random hexamers. Amplification of TCR beta CDR3 used immunoSEQ multiplex PCR across 54 Vbeta and 13 Jbeta. TCRdb reprocessed the immunoSEQ multiplex PCR reads with MiXCR, giving one entry per CDR3 protein. Found here are approximately 120,000 distinct CDR3 sequences, around 97% of them singletons; the top ten hold 0.075% to 0.1%.

The origin of this receptor is a human donor in good health. Sequenced material: CD4+ T cells from PBMCs. The rearrangement joins TRBV7-2 to TRBJ1-6, with D possibly being TRBD1 (6 bases). Here the CDR3 reads CASSLIAGGNSPLHF. CDR3 DNA: TGTGCCAGCAGCCTTATTGCGGGGGGCAATTCACCCCTCCACTTT.